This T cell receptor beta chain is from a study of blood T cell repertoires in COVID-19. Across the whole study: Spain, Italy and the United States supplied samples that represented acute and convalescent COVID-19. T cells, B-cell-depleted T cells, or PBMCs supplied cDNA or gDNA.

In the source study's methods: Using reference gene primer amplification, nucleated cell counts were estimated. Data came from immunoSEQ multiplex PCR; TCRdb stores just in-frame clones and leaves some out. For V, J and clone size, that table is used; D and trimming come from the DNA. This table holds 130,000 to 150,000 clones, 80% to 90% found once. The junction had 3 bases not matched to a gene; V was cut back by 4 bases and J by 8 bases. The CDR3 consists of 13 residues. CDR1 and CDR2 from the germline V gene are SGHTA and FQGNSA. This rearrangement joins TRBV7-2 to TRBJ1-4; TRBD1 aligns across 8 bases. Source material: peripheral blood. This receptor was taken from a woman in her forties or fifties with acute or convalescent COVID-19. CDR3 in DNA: TGTGCCAGCAGCTCTGGACAGGGAGAAAAACTGTTTTTT. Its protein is CASSSGQGEKLFF.